One sample yielded the 18 T cell receptor beta chains listed below, sequenced in a study of OX40 agonist ivuxolimab in advanced cancers. The library was obtained by the immunoSEQ multiplex PCR assay. Here the immuneACCESS table is served through TCRdb, limited to in-frame sequences with V and J called. Missing clones are a known gap in these copies; in checked studies unresolved V genes cover under half, and the rest lacks a known reason. Here the sample has about 100,000 clones; nearly 90% occur a single time. The ten largest clones capture more than 0.15% of the sample. The specimen was CD4+ or CD8+ T cells sorted from blood, collected in a trial of the OX40 agonist ivuxolimab. The source is an adult with an advanced solid tumor such as melanoma, head and neck, liver or kidney cancer.

The chain employs TRBV6-1 and TRBJ1-1, with D unresolved. CDR1 is MNHNS, CDR2 SASEGT, per germline. The CDR3 is made up of 14 amino acids. V lost 5 bases and J lost 1, with 11 bases in between. As DNA, the CDR3 is TGTGCCAGCAGTTCCAGAGATACGAACACTGAAGCTTTCTTT. Translating it yields CASSSRDTNTEAFF.

Remarks on this clone: Other nucleotide sequences from this sample produce the same CDR3. J is TRBJ2-3 and V is TRBV28; the match to TRBD2 covers 10 bases. This CDR3 comprises 16 residues. After removal of 2 bases from V and 0 bases from J, the junction contained 2 bases not matched to a gene. In germline, CDR1 is MDHEN, CDR2 SYDVKM. CDR3 sequence: CASSLLAGASTDTQYF. The CDR3, as DNA: TGTGCCAGCAGTTTACTAGCGGGGGCCAGCACAGATACGCAGTATTTT. Drawing the rest from reference TRBV28 and TRBJ2-3, the complete variable domain is DVKVTQSSRYLVKRTGEKVFLECVQDMDHENMFWYRQDPGLGLRLIYFSYDVKMKEKGDIPEGYSVSREKKERFSLILESASTNQTSMYLCASSLLAGASTDTQYFGPGTRLTVL.

In this sample, this clone turned up once. This chain links TRBV20-1 with TRBJ2-1; D gene unclear. The germline V and J ends were trimmed by 3 bases and 8 bases, with 8 bases remaining between them. CDR1 is DFQATT, CDR2 SNEGSKA, per germline (reference sequence). This CDR3 spans 11 amino acids. The CDR3 nucleotides are TGCAGTGCTAGGTCTCCGCATGAGCAGTTCTTC. This sequence encodes CSARSPHEQFF.

The chain joins TRBV7-9 to TRBJ1-5; D is ambiguous. The ends were cut back, 4 bases at V and 7 bases at J, with 11 bases in the middle. The CDR3 extends over 13 amino acids. Germline V gene sequence: CDR1 SEHNR, CDR2 FQNEAQ (reference sequence). The CDR3 spells CASSSDLGQPQHF. The CDR3 coding sequence is TGTGCCAGCAGCTCGGATTTGGGACAGCCCCAGCATTTT. Complete variable domain (other parts from reference TRBV7-9 and TRBJ1-5): DTGVSQNPRHKITKRGQNVTFRCDPISEHNRLYWYRQTLGQGPEFLTYFQNEAQLEKSRLLSDRFSAERPKGSFSTLEIQRTEQGDSAMYLCASSSDLGQPQHFGDGTRLSIL.

The chain couples TRBV11-2 to TRBJ2-7, with 12 bases that match TRBD2. With V trimmed by 6 bases and J by 2 bases, 2 bases remained unmatched. This CDR3 spans 14 amino acids. Per the germline V gene, CDR1 is SGHAT and CDR2 is FQNNGV. CDR3 sequence: CASSRLAGAYEQYF. The CDR3 DNA sequence: TGTGCCAGCAGTCGACTAGCGGGAGCCTACGAGCAGTACTTC.

CDR3 in amino acids: CASSPDQGATYGYTF. CDR3 sequence (DNA): TGTGCCAGCTCACCGGATCAGGGGGCGACGTATGGCTACACCTTC. The rearrangement links TRBV18 to TRBJ1-2, with 8 bases matching TRBD1. Germline V gives CDR1 KGHSH, CDR2 LQKENI. J lost 5 bases, V lost 3 bases, and 8 bases had no gene match. The CDR3 is made up of 15 amino acids.

The chain recombines TRBV19 with TRBJ2-1, with TRBD2 as a possible D gene (7 bases). CDR1 is LNHDA and CDR2 is SQIVND in the germline V gene (reference sequence). V was trimmed by 6 bases and J by 7 bases, leaving 19 bases between them. This CDR3 contains 15 residues. The CDR3 nucleotides are TGTGCCAGTAGGGTTTGGTCGGGGGGCGGTAATGAGCAGTTCTTC. Its protein product is CASRVWSGGGNEQFF.

This rearrangement joins TRBV2 to TRBJ2-3; 7 positions match TRBD2. The ends lost 8 bases at V and 4 bases at J; junction bases unmatched: 3. The CDR3 runs 12 residues. Germline V gene data show CDR1 as SNHLY and CDR2 as FYNNEI. The CDR3 DNA follows: TGTGCCAGCGGGGGGGTGGCAGATACGCAGTATTTT. As protein: CASGGVADTQYF.

The gene calls are TRBV6-1 and TRBJ1-5; TRBD1 matches at 9 bases. Trimming at V came to 4 bases and at J to 4 bases, leaving 8 bases not matched to a gene. The V gene's germline CDR1 is MNHNS and CDR2 SASEGT. The CDR3 sequence is 16 residues long. CDR3 bases: TGTGCCAGCAGTGCCACTGGACAGGGGCTTAATCAGCCCCAGCATTTT. It is translated as CASSATGQGLNQPQHF.

This chain joins TRBV2 and TRBJ1-4; D call uncertain. The length of the CDR3 is 13 residues. CDR1 SNHLY and CDR2 FYNNEI come from the germline V gene. Trimming took 8 bases from V and 8 from J, leaving 15 bases between them. CDR3 loop: CASQMGVREKLFF. The CDR3 region has the DNA TGTGCCAGCCAGATGGGAGTTAGGGAAAAACTGTTTTTT.

This chain connects TRBV5-1 to TRBJ2-1; D is ambiguous. The ends were cut back, 5 bases at V and 9 bases at J, with 12 bases in the middle. This CDR3 is 12 amino acids long. Per germline, CDR1 SGHRS and CDR2 YFSETQ. CDR3 in amino acids: CASSGTLSEQFF. CDR3 sequence (DNA): TGCGCCAGCAGTGGCACCTTGTCTGAGCAGTTCTTC.

V and J are TRBV18 and TRBJ2-7; tentatively, D is TRBD1 (5 bases). CDR1 KGHSH and CDR2 LQKENI come from the germline V gene. There are 17 residues in the CDR3. Trimming cost V 0 bases and J 0 bases, with 15 bases left between them. The CDR3 spells CASSPPSGWVPSYEQYF. As DNA, the CDR3 is TGTGCCAGCTCACCACCGTCAGGGTGGGTCCCCTCCTACGAGCAGTACTTC.

The V gene is TRBV6-6, the J gene TRBJ1-5; weak D call: TRBD1 (5 bases). Germline loops: CDR1 MNHNY, CDR2 SVGAGI (reference sequence). The CDR3 loop spans 11 amino acids. V was pared by 5 bases and J by 13 bases, with 12 bases between. The CDR3 nucleotides read TGTGCCAGCAGTACCGGGGGGAGGCAGCATTTT. The encoded protein is CASSTGGRQHF.

The gene calls are TRBV6-1 and TRBJ2-7; 8 bases fit TRBD1. CDR1 and CDR2 from the germline V gene are MNHNS and SASEGT. V was clipped by 4 bases and J by 2 bases; unmatched bases: 10. The CDR3 loop spans 16 amino acids. This CDR3 reads CASSGLLGQATYEQYF. The CDR3 DNA is TGTGCCAGCAGTGGCTTATTGGGACAGGCGACCTACGAGCAGTACTTC.

This clone was detected once. The V and J genes are TRBV10-3 and TRBJ2-1; 7 bases are a match to TRBD1. CDR3 length equals 15 residues. CDR1 is ENHRY and CDR2 is SYGVKD in the germline V gene. With 6 bases clipped from V and 9 bases from J, the junction kept 14 bases outside the gene matches. The CDR3: CAIRATTTTGTEQFF. The CDR3 bases are TGTGCCATCAGGGCTACCACGACGACAGGGACTGAGCAGTTCTTC.

This clone was seen more than once but under ten times. This rearrangement joins TRBV4-1 to TRBJ1-2; TRBD1 might be the D (5 bases). The CDR3 totals 13 residues. CDR1 MGHRA and CDR2 YSYEKL come from the germline V gene. The V end was cut by 3 bases, the J end by 13 bases, with 18 bases between. The CDR3 loop is CASSQGGANKPTF. As DNA, the CDR3 is TGCGCCAGCAGCCAGGGTGGGGCAAATAAGCCCACCTTC.

The V and J genes are TRBV7-6 and TRBJ1-2; 7 nucleotides line up with TRBD1. Germline V gives CDR1 SGHVS, CDR2 FNYEAQ. The CDR3 totals 14 residues. J lost 4 bases, V lost 3 bases, and 5 bases had no gene match. The CDR3 DNA is TGTGCCAGCAGCTTGGGCCACAGGGGCTATGGCTACACCTTC. Translating gives CASSLGHRGYGYTF.

This chain uses TRBV4-2 with TRBJ1-4; 8 nucleotides line up with TRBD1. Germline values: CDR1 LGHNA, CDR2 YNFKEQ. Germline trimming cut 6 bases from V and 7 bases from J; bases unmatched to any gene: 13. CDR3 size: 16 residues. The CDR3 DNA is TGTGCCAGCAGACTAAGTCCGGGACAGGAGTCTGAAAAACTGTTTTTT. Translation: CASRLSPGQESEKLFF.